This is a list of T cell receptor beta chains from one sample in a study of blood T cell repertoires in COVID-19. Sequenced by immunoSEQ multiplex PCR; TCRdb stores in-frame clones only, minus some. The sample has under 200,000 clones, roughly 84% seen once; the top ten hold over 1.5%. Sequences were obtained from peripheral blood. The receptor source for this set is a human donor in a cohort sampled during active COVID-19. The CDR3 runs from the conserved cysteine through the conserved F or W. Fields, in order: V gene, clone size, J gene, D gene, CDR3 DNA, CDR3 protein. The D gene is left open where the match is weak. Clone sizes are given selectively: once, few, many, or a class where the clone is expanded.

v_gene: TRBV3-1/TRBV3-2; abundance: -; j_gene: TRBJ2-7; d_gene: -; CDR3nt: TGTGCCAGCAGCCAAGAAGACAGGCCGTACTACGAGCAGTACTTC; CDR3aa: CASSQEDRPYYEQYF
v_gene: TRBV11-2; abundance: -; j_gene: TRBJ1-4; d_gene: -; CDR3nt: TGTGCCAGCAGCGAGCGGAGGGAAAAACTGTTTTTT; CDR3aa: CASSERREKLFF
v_gene: TRBV12-5; abundance: -; j_gene: TRBJ2-1; d_gene: TRBD1; CDR3nt: TGTGCTAGTGGTCACCGGGACAGAATGAACAATGAGCAGTTCTTC; CDR3aa: CASGHRDRMNNEQFF
v_gene: TRBV4-3; abundance: -; j_gene: TRBJ1-6; d_gene: TRBD1; CDR3nt: TGCGCCAGCAGCCAAGGGACAGGGTCTAATTCACCCCTCCACTTT; CDR3aa: CASSQGTGSNSPLHF
v_gene: TRBV7-8; abundance: once; j_gene: TRBJ2-7; d_gene: -; CDR3nt: TGTGCCAGCAGTCGCAACAGGGTAATGGGGAGATACGAGCAGTACTTC; CDR3aa: CASSRNRVMGRYEQYF
v_gene: TRBV5-5; abundance: once; j_gene: TRBJ2-7; d_gene: TRBD1; CDR3nt: TGTGCCAGCAGCCCGACAGGGGACTACGAGCAGTACTTC; CDR3aa: CASSPTGDYEQYF
v_gene: TRBV11-1; abundance: few; j_gene: TRBJ1-6; d_gene: -; CDR3nt: TGTGCCAGCAGCATAGCGACGGGGGATTCACCCCTCCACTTT; CDR3aa: CASSIATGDSPLHF
v_gene: TRBV4-3; abundance: few; j_gene: TRBJ2-4; d_gene: TRBD2; CDR3nt: TGCGCCAGCAGCCAAAACCCCGGGGGGAGGGAAAACATTCAGTACTTC; CDR3aa: CASSQNPGGRENIQYF
v_gene: TRBV11-1; abundance: -; j_gene: TRBJ2-5; d_gene: -; CDR3nt: TGTGCCAGCAGCTTAGGGCAGGGTAGGGAGACCCAGTACTTC; CDR3aa: CASSLGQGRETQYF
v_gene: TRBV19; abundance: -; j_gene: TRBJ2-1; d_gene: TRBD1; CDR3nt: TGTGCCAGTAGGTGGGGTGGACAGGGGGGCAATGAGCAGTTCTTC; CDR3aa: CASRWGGQGGNEQFF
v_gene: TRBV7-2; abundance: -; j_gene: TRBJ2-7; d_gene: -; CDR3nt: TGTGCCAGCAGCTTAGCGCAGGGGCACCCCTACGAGCAGTACTTC; CDR3aa: CASSLAQGHPYEQYF
v_gene: TRBV14; abundance: once; j_gene: TRBJ1-6; d_gene: TRBD1; CDR3nt: TGTGCCAGCAGCCAAGATGGACAGGCGAGCTCCTATAATTCACCCCTCCACTTT; CDR3aa: CASSQDGQASSYNSPLHF
v_gene: TRBV15; abundance: few; j_gene: TRBJ2-3; d_gene: TRBD2; CDR3nt: TGTGCCACCAGCAGAGAGAGACTAGCGGGAGCGGATACGCAGTATTTT; CDR3aa: CATSRERLAGADTQYF
v_gene: TRBV5-4; abundance: -; j_gene: TRBJ2-7; d_gene: TRBD2; CDR3nt: TGTGCCAGCAGCTTGGATTTCGGGAGGGCCTCACACGAGCAGTACTTC; CDR3aa: CASSLDFGRASHEQYF
v_gene: TRBV5-1; abundance: -; j_gene: TRBJ1-4; d_gene: -; CDR3nt: TGCGCCAGCAGCGCCCGGGGTAATGAAAAACTGTTTTTT; CDR3aa: CASSARGNEKLFF
v_gene: TRBV11-2; abundance: few; j_gene: TRBJ1-1; d_gene: -; CDR3nt: TGTGCCAGCAGCTCCGACAGGAGGAACACTGAAGCTTTCTTT; CDR3aa: CASSSDRRNTEAFF
v_gene: TRBV28; abundance: -; j_gene: TRBJ1-5; d_gene: TRBD1; CDR3nt: TGTGCCAGCAGTTTATCGACAGGGAATAGCAATCAGCCCCAGCATTTT; CDR3aa: CASSLSTGNSNQPQHF
v_gene: TRBV19; abundance: -; j_gene: TRBJ2-1; d_gene: TRBD2; CDR3nt: TGTGCCAGTAGTATGGGACGGGGGGGGATCAATGAGCAGTTCTTC; CDR3aa: CASSMGRGGINEQFF
v_gene: TRBV28; abundance: -; j_gene: TRBJ2-7; d_gene: TRBD1; CDR3nt: TGTGCCAGCAGTCCGGGACAGGGGGCGTACGAGCAGTACTTC; CDR3aa: CASSPGQGAYEQYF
v_gene: TRBV3-1/TRBV3-2; abundance: -; j_gene: TRBJ2-7; d_gene: TRBD2; CDR3nt: TGTGCCAGCAGCCAAGGGTCTAGCGGGAGCGAGCAGTACTTC; CDR3aa: CASSQGSSGSEQYF
v_gene: TRBV6-6; abundance: -; j_gene: TRBJ2-7; d_gene: TRBD2; CDR3nt: TGTGCCAGCAGAACGGATCGTGGGTTAGCGGGAGGCGAGCAGTACTTC; CDR3aa: CASRTDRGLAGGEQYF
v_gene: TRBV12-3/TRBV12-4; abundance: -; j_gene: TRBJ1-1; d_gene: -; CDR3nt: TGTGCCAGCAGACAGGGCCCCAGCACTGAAGCTTTCTTT; CDR3aa: CASRQGPSTEAFF
v_gene: TRBV9; abundance: -; j_gene: TRBJ2-6; d_gene: TRBD2; CDR3nt: TGTGCCAGCAGGGATAGCGGGGACGTCGACGTCCTGACTTTC; CDR3aa: CASRDSGDVDVLTF
v_gene: TRBV28; abundance: -; j_gene: TRBJ2-7; d_gene: -; CDR3nt: TGTGCCAGCAGTCCTGACTCGTACGAGCAGTACTTC; CDR3aa: CASSPDSYEQYF
v_gene: TRBV7-3; abundance: once; j_gene: TRBJ1-1; d_gene: TRBD1; CDR3nt: TGTGCCAGCAGCCCTCGACCGACAGGGGGCCTGAACACTGAAGCTTTCTTT; CDR3aa: CASSPRPTGGLNTEAFF
v_gene: TRBV6-2/TRBV6-3; abundance: -; j_gene: TRBJ2-7; d_gene: TRBD2; CDR3nt: TGTGCCAGCAGCCGAACCGGGACTAGCGGCCTGGAGCAGTACTTC; CDR3aa: CASSRTGTSGLEQYF
v_gene: TRBV6-2/TRBV6-3; abundance: -; j_gene: TRBJ2-5; d_gene: TRBD1; CDR3nt: TGTGCCAGCAGTTACGGACAGGGGGCGATCCAAGAGACCCAGTACTTC; CDR3aa: CASSYGQGAIQETQYF
v_gene: TRBV6-1; abundance: few; j_gene: TRBJ2-1; d_gene: -; CDR3nt: TGTGCCAGCAGTGAAAGTCAGGGTGCTGAGCAGTTCTTC; CDR3aa: CASSESQGAEQFF
v_gene: TRBV29-1; abundance: -; j_gene: TRBJ1-2; d_gene: TRBD1; CDR3nt: TGCAGCGTTGGAAGGACAGGACAATTGCGCTACACCTTC; CDR3aa: CSVGRTGQLRYTF
v_gene: TRBV9; abundance: once; j_gene: TRBJ1-2; d_gene: TRBD1; CDR3nt: TGTGCCAGCAGCGTCCAAACGACCGGGACAGGTGGCCACACCTTC; CDR3aa: CASSVQTTGTGGHTF
v_gene: TRBV2; abundance: -; j_gene: TRBJ1-1; d_gene: -; CDR3nt: TGTGCCAGCAGTGAAGCGCTTCAGGCGAACACTGAAGCTTTCTTT; CDR3aa: CASSEALQANTEAFF
v_gene: TRBV7-2; abundance: -; j_gene: TRBJ2-7; d_gene: TRBD1; CDR3nt: TGTGCCAGCAGCCTATCGTCCGGGACAGGGTACTACGAGCAGTACTTC; CDR3aa: CASSLSSGTGYYEQYF
v_gene: TRBV5-1; abundance: -; j_gene: TRBJ2-5; d_gene: TRBD2; CDR3nt: TGCGCCAGCAAGTTAGGGACTACCCCCGGGGAGACCCAGTACTTC; CDR3aa: CASKLGTTPGETQYF
v_gene: TRBV7-2; abundance: -; j_gene: TRBJ1-5; d_gene: -; CDR3nt: TGTGCCAGCAGCTCCCGAGGGGGAAGCAATCAGCCCCAGCATTTT; CDR3aa: CASSSRGGSNQPQHF
v_gene: TRBV28; abundance: -; j_gene: TRBJ1-1; d_gene: -; CDR3nt: TGTGCCAGCATCCGGGATGGGTACACTGAAGCTTTCTTT; CDR3aa: CASIRDGYTEAFF
v_gene: TRBV7-9; abundance: few; j_gene: TRBJ1-1; d_gene: -; CDR3nt: TGTGCCAGCAGCCCCCGGGGGGGAGATGAAGCTTTCTTT; CDR3aa: CASSPRGGDEAFF
v_gene: TRBV5-1; abundance: -; j_gene: TRBJ2-3; d_gene: -; CDR3nt: TGCGCCAGCAGCCTTCTCACAGGGACAGATACGCAGTATTTT; CDR3aa: CASSLLTGTDTQYF
v_gene: TRBV28; abundance: -; j_gene: TRBJ1-1; d_gene: -; CDR3nt: TGTGCCAGCAGTCAAACAGTCCGAAACACTGAAGCTTTCTTT; CDR3aa: CASSQTVRNTEAFF
v_gene: TRBV2; abundance: -; j_gene: TRBJ2-7; d_gene: TRBD1; CDR3nt: TGTGCCAGCAGGCCGGACAGGAGAGGCGAGCAGTACTTC; CDR3aa: CASRPDRRGEQYF
v_gene: TRBV25-1; abundance: -; j_gene: TRBJ2-2; d_gene: TRBD2; CDR3nt: TGTGCCAGCAGCCCTCTCACTAGCGGGAACACCGGGGAGCTGTTTTTT; CDR3aa: CASSPLTSGNTGELFF
v_gene: TRBV7-6; abundance: -; j_gene: TRBJ1-2; d_gene: TRBD1; CDR3nt: TGTGCCAGCAGCTCACGACAGGGATACTATGGCTACACCTTC; CDR3aa: CASSSRQGYYGYTF
v_gene: TRBV7-3; abundance: -; j_gene: TRBJ2-5; d_gene: TRBD1; CDR3nt: TGTGCCAGCAGCCAGGGACAGGGTCGGCAAGAGACCCAGTACTTC; CDR3aa: CASSQGQGRQETQYF
v_gene: TRBV2; abundance: -; j_gene: TRBJ1-2; d_gene: TRBD1; CDR3nt: TGTGCCAGCAGCCCTGACAGGGGGCGGAATGGCTACACCTTC; CDR3aa: CASSPDRGRNGYTF
v_gene: TRBV28; abundance: -; j_gene: TRBJ2-7; d_gene: TRBD2; CDR3nt: TGTGCCAGCAGCTTAGCGGGAGGGCTGACCTACGAGCAGTACTTC; CDR3aa: CASSLAGGLTYEQYF
v_gene: TRBV5-1; abundance: -; j_gene: TRBJ1-2; d_gene: TRBD1; CDR3nt: TGCGCCAGCAGAGACGGGACAGAGGATGGCTACACCTTC; CDR3aa: CASRDGTEDGYTF
v_gene: TRBV19; abundance: -; j_gene: TRBJ2-7; d_gene: -; CDR3nt: TGTGCCAGTATGACGGCTCGCGGGATTGGCGAGCAGTACTTC; CDR3aa: CASMTARGIGEQYF
v_gene: TRBV28; abundance: -; j_gene: TRBJ1-2; d_gene: -; CDR3nt: TGTGCCAGCAGTTTATCCGGGGATGGCTACACCTTC; CDR3aa: CASSLSGDGYTF
v_gene: TRBV6-6; abundance: -; j_gene: TRBJ1-6; d_gene: TRBD1; CDR3nt: TGTGCCAGCAGTTCCGGGACAGGAGGGTCACCCCTCCACTTT; CDR3aa: CASSSGTGGSPLHF
v_gene: TRBV7-2; abundance: -; j_gene: TRBJ2-7; d_gene: -; CDR3nt: TGTGCCAGCAGCTTAGGGGCTAGCTTAACCTACGAGCAGTACTTC; CDR3aa: CASSLGASLTYEQYF